The TCR beta chain described here comes from a study of T-cell memory formation after mild COVID-19. General study results and limits: From day 15 to 85, contracting clones were balanced between CD4 and CD8, whereas later expanders leaned toward CD4+.

MiXCR was run by TCRdb on the 5' RACE reads, yielding one entry per CDR3 protein. The data show more than 300,000 distinct CDR3 sequences, 20% to 25% seen once. This clonotype was picked up a small number of times. Its antigen remains unidentified. J was trimmed by 4 bases and V by 4 bases; bases with no gene match: 3. Germline loops: CDR1 SGHRS, CDR2 YFSETQ. This CDR3 contains 14 residues. The clonotype was recovered from a young man who had mild COVID-19 (a few samples of this study predate the infection). Cell type and time point are not known. The sequenced sample was PBMCs or a T cell subset sorted from them (not recorded which). V usage is TRBV5-1 and J usage is TRBJ2-3; 10 positions agree with TRBD1. CDR3 region: CASSGGQGADTQYF. The CDR3 region has the DNA TGCGCCAGCAGCGGCGGACAGGGGGCAGATACGCAGTATTTT.